The 13 T cell receptor beta chains in this list originate from one sample, sequenced in a study of blood T cell repertoires in COVID-19. Assay used: immunoSEQ multiplex PCR; TCRdb lists only in-frame clones, some missing. The sample shows 200,000 to 250,000 clones, roughly 92% of them seen only once. What was sequenced was peripheral blood. All receptors come from a man aged 55 to 69 with COVID-19, enrolled during active disease.

To note about this clone: The junction differs from germline at one of its ends, possibly a read error. J is TRBJ1-2 and V is TRBV9, with a tentative D call TRBD1 (6 bases). This CDR3 is built from 14 residues. Germline CDR1 reads SGDLS; CDR2 reads YYNGEE. The CDR3 reads CASSVAASSGVRVF. The CDR3 DNA sequence: TGTGCCAGCAGCGTAGCGGCGTCGTCAGGGGTCCGGGTTTTC.

This chain links TRBV20-1 with TRBJ2-7; a possible D gene is TRBD2 (6 bases). The CDR3 has 14 residues. Germline lookup yields CDR1 DFQATT and CDR2 SNEGSKA (reference sequence). With 3 bases removed from V and 7 bases from J, the gap between germline ends came to 19 bases. CDR3 region: CSASKSPLAGEQYF. The CDR3, as DNA: TGCAGTGCTAGTAAATCTCCCCTGGCGGGGGAGCAGTACTTC.

This chain links TRBV6-4 with TRBJ2-2; possibly TRBD1 for D (6 bases). Germline V gene data show CDR1 as MRHNA and CDR2 as SNTAGT. The CDR3 is made up of 12 amino acids. V dropped 6 bases and J dropped 5 bases, with 7 bases sitting between them. DNA of the CDR3: TGTGCCAGCAGAGGACAGACCGGGGAGCTGTTTTTT. It translates to CASRGQTGELFF.

The chain is built from TRBV7-8 and TRBJ2-7, with D perhaps TRBD2 (5 bases). CDR1 SGHVS and CDR2 FQNEAQ come from the germline V gene. Trimming removed 5 bases at V and 2 bases at J, with 13 bases between. The CDR3 totals 14 residues. This CDR3 is CASSPGGTAYEQYF. In nucleotides, the CDR3 is TGTGCCAGCAGCCCTGGAGGAACCGCCTACGAGCAGTACTTC.

V usage is TRBV7-3 and J usage is TRBJ2-1, with TRBD2 as a possible D gene (5 bases). The V end lost 5 bases, the J end lost 5 bases, and 10 bases lay between the germline ends. The V gene's germline CDR1 is SGHTA and CDR2 FQGTGA. This CDR3 is 13 amino acids long. The CDR3 sequence: CASSPYGDNEQFF. CDR3 in DNA: TGTGCCAGCAGCCCATACGGGGACAATGAGCAGTTCTTC.

The V gene is TRBV28, the J gene TRBJ1-6; no clear D gene. The CDR3 spans 12 residues. Germline CDR1 reads MDHEN; CDR2 reads SYDVKM. V shed 4 bases and J shed 10 bases, with 8 bases lying between them. As DNA, the CDR3 is TGTGCCAGCAGTTCGGGGATATCACCCCTCCACTTT. Residues: CASSSGISPLHF.

The J gene is TRBJ2-1, the V gene TRBV7-2, with 9 nucleotides matching TRBD2. Germline V gene data show CDR1 as SGHTA and CDR2 as FQGNSA. V lost 0 bases, J lost 2 bases, and 2 bases stayed unmatched. This CDR3 comprises 16 residues. The CDR3 nucleotides are TGTGCCAGCAGCTTAGCGTTAGCGGGAGCCTACAATGAGCAGTTCTTC. This translates into CASSLALAGAYNEQFF.

The rearrangement links TRBV4-2 to TRBJ1-1; D gene uncertain. This CDR3 region has 14 residues. Per germline, CDR1 LGHNA and CDR2 YNFKEQ. The V end was cut by 0 bases, the J end by 4 bases, with 9 bases between. The CDR3 loop is CASSQDEAATEAFF. CDR3 nucleotides: TGTGCCAGCAGCCAAGATGAGGCAGCCACTGAAGCTTTCTTT.

V and J are TRBV5-8 and TRBJ2-7, with TRBD1 as a possible D gene (6 bases). The CDR3 runs to 13 residues. V was trimmed by 0 bases and J by 3 bases, leaving 7 bases between them. The germline CDR1 and CDR2 sequences are SGHTS and YDEGEE. The CDR3 loop is CASSLGQDYEQYF. As DNA, the CDR3 is TGTGCCAGCAGCTTGGGACAGGACTACGAGCAGTACTTC.

The CDR3 DNA follows: TGTGCCAGCAGCTTGGCGGGACAGGGGAACACCGGGGAGCTGTTTTTT. Protein: CASSLAGQGNTGELFF. This chain joins TRBV5-4 and TRBJ2-2, with TRBD1 matching 9 bases. The CDR3 totals 16 residues. Germline V lookup: CDR1 SGHNT, CDR2 YYREEE (reference sequence). Trimming took 0 bases from V and 1 from J; bases not matched to a gene: 1.

The V gene is TRBV19, the J gene TRBJ1-1, with a tentative D call TRBD1 (6 bases). Trimming stripped 5 bases from V and 11 bases from J, with 30 bases between. This CDR3 contains 17 residues. Germline V gene sequence: CDR1 LNHDA, CDR2 SQIVND (reference sequence). The CDR3 here is CASSPDRPLASNSEAFF. The CDR3 DNA reads TGTGCCAGTAGTCCGGACAGACCTCTAGCTTCAAATTCCGAGGCTTTCTTT. The variable domain in full, completed from reference TRBV19 and TRBJ1-1, reads DGGITQSPKYLFRKEGQNVTLSCEQNLNHDAMYWYRQDPGQGLRLIYYSQIVNDFQKGDIAEGYSVSREKKESFPLTVTSAQKNPTAFYLCASSPDRPLASNSEAFFGQGTRLTVV.

The CDR3 loop reads CASSLPDRARTDTQYF. The DNA of the CDR3 is TGTGCCAGCAGCCTTCCCGACAGGGCTCGCACAGATACGCAGTATTTT. The chain couples TRBV7-8 to TRBJ2-3; 7 bases are a match to TRBD1. CDR1 is SGHVS, CDR2 FQNEAQ, per germline. V dropped 5 bases and J dropped 1; count of bases not matched to a gene: 9. The CDR3 is 16 residues long.

The chain joins TRBV20-1 to TRBJ2-7, with 7 bases that match TRBD1. The CDR3 totals 14 residues. Germline V lookup: CDR1 DFQATT, CDR2 SNEGSKA (reference sequence). Unmatched junction bases numbered 7, after V lost 3 bases and J lost 2 bases. The CDR3: CSASRDRRPYEQYF. CDR3 in DNA: TGCAGTGCTAGTAGGGACAGACGCCCCTACGAGCAGTACTTC.